These 3 T cell receptor beta chains came from one sample sequenced in a study of regulatory T cells in long-lasting Graves disease. Arm-PCR of CDR3 regions and iRepertoire HTBI primers were the basis on which TCR beta libraries were built. TCRdb used MiXCR to reprocess the multiplex PCR reads, holding one entry per CDR3 protein. This sample has roughly 400,000 distinct CDR3 sequences, with approximately 15% found just once. Regarding time point: newly diagnosed GD, antithyroid drugs for less than 3 months. The TCR library was made from RNA that had been extracted from PBMCs in TRIzol. A further study also used this sample, focusing on T cells in Graves' hyperthyroidism and ophthalmopathy.

Source: peripheral blood mononuclear cells (PBMCs), taken at new diagnosis, from a patient treated with antithyroid drugs. The receptors stem from a woman aged 40 to 50 with Graves disease.

Many counts were recorded for this clonotype. The chain is built from TRBV12-3 or TRBV12-4 and TRBJ1-3; no clear D. The CDR3 is made up of 15 amino acids. Trimming removed 2 bases at V and 2 bases at J, with 10 bases between. In DNA, the CDR3 is TGTGCCAGCAGTTTACGGTGGAGGGCTGGAAACACCATATATTTT. Its translation is CASSLRWRAGNTIYF.

This clonotype was detected ten times or more. This chain connects TRBV9 to TRBJ1-2; D unclear. With 0 bases removed from V and 0 bases from J, the gap between germline ends came to 6 bases. CDR1 and CDR2 (germline): SGDLS, YYNGEE. The CDR3 runs 14 residues. The CDR3: CASSVAPANYGYTF. For the CDR3, the DNA is TGTGCCAGCAGCGTAGCCCCAGCTAACTATGGCTACACCTTC.

This clonotype was seen repeatedly, ten times or more. CDR3 sequence: CASSSGKRGNQPQHF. For the CDR3, the DNA is TGTGCCAGTAGTTCGGGTAAGCGGGGCAATCAGCCCCAGCATTTT. V and J are TRBV19 and TRBJ1-5; no firm D call. CDR3 size: 15 residues. Germline CDR1 reads LNHDA; CDR2 reads SQIVND (reference sequence). The V end was cut by 5 bases, the J end by 2 bases, with 13 bases between.